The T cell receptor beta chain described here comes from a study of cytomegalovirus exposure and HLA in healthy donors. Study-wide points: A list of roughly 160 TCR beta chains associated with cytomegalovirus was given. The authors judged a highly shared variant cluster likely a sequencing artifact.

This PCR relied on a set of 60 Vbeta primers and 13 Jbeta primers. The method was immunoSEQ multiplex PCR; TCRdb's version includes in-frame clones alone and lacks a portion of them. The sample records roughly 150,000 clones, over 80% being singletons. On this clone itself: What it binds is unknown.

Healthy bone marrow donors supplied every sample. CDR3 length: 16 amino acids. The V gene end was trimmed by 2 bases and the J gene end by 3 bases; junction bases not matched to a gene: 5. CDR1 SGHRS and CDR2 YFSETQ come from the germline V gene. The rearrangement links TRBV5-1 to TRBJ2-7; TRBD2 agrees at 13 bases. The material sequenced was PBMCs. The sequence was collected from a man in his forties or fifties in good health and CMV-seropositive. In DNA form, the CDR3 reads TGCGCCAGCAGCTTCACTAGCGGGGGGGCTGTCTACGAGCAGTACTTC. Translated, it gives CASSFTSGGAVYEQYF.